The present T cell receptor (beta chain) was sequenced within a study of blood T cell repertoires in COVID-19. Overall study: From the United States, Italy and Spain came samples of acute and convalescent COVID-19. Sources were T cells, B-cell-depleted T cells, or PBMCs; the material itself was cDNA or gDNA.

One Seattle source followed patients from active infection through their disease course. Trimming cost V 2 bases and J 7 bases; bases outside gene matches: 9. Germline V CDR1 and CDR2: MDHEN, SYDVKM. The CDR3 contains 16 residues. Per the original data handling: By means of reference gene primer amplification, nucleated cell counts were estimated. Only in-frame clones appear in the TCRdb table, and some are missing; sequencing was by immunoSEQ multiplex PCR. V and J calls and clone size are those listed in that table; D and trimming were worked out from the DNA. The table lists fewer than 450,000 clones, approximately 89% of them singletons.

This TCR was sampled from a woman aged 45 to 65 with COVID-19, enrolled during active disease. Sequenced: peripheral blood. The chain links TRBV28 to TRBJ2-1, with TRBD2 matching over 9 bases. CDR3 bases: TGTGCCAGCAGTTTACTTTGGCGGGGGGGCCAGAATGAGCAGTTCTTC. It specifies CASSLLWRGGQNEQFF.